The clone carrying this T cell receptor beta chain was seen just once. The antigen is not known. Each sample had at least 7 million PBMCs isolated. For the second PCR, which ran for about 6 to 11 cycles, a sample-barcoded 5' primer and a J-beta primer mix were used. Paired-end reads containing CDR3 totaled no fewer than 2.5 million for each sample. TCRdb redid the calling of the 5' RACE reads with MiXCR, one entry per CDR3 protein. The profile shows 1.5 million or so distinct CDR3 sequences, roughly 40% of them singletons. The data derive from a study of blood T cells in healthy people across ages. Broader study findings: A strong correlation was found between TCR beta diversity and the percentage of naive T cells.

CDR3 length: 17 amino acids. From germline, CDR1 is KGHDR and CDR2 SFDVKD. The V gene lost 1 base and the J gene lost 4 bases, with 19 bases spanning the gap. The sample consisted of blood. This TCR was sampled from a woman younger than 30 in good health. The chain carries TRBV24-1 and TRBJ2-7; D might be TRBD1 (5 bases). This CDR3 reads CATSDLKTVLGIYEQYF. The CDR3 bases are TGTGCCACCAGTGATTTAAAGACAGTTCTCGGCATATACGAGCAGTACTTC.